Listed below are T cell receptor beta chains from one sample, sequenced in a study of identifying expanded T cells in peripheral blood. This table comes from immunoSEQ multiplex PCR, and its TCRdb copy is limited to in-frame clones, with some not included. The sample shows 60,000 or so clones, approximately 82% of them seen only once. Sequencing was done on a sample of blood. The receptors shown here come from a person between 18 and 75 years old in good health. CDR3s leave out the opening cysteine and the closing phenylalanine or tryptophan. The D gene is left open where the match is weak. Expanded clones are given a class, and other clones once, few, many or no size at all.

D: .; J: TRBJ2-1; V: TRBV10-2; size: .; CDR3: ASQADSEFNEQF
D: .; J: TRBJ1-5; V: TRBV4-1; size: .; CDR3: ASSQEIASGPQH
D: .; J: TRBJ1-2; V: TRBV29-1; size: .; CDR3: SAGGSLYGYT
D: TRBD2; J: TRBJ2-1; V: TRBV5-6; size: .; CDR3: ASSLGTSAYNEQF
D: TRBD2; J: TRBJ2-1; V: TRBV9; size: .; CDR3: ASSETGLVTRSYNEQF
D: TRBD1; J: TRBJ2-7; V: TRBV11-3; size: .; CDR3: ASSLVRQGDEQY
D: TRBD1; J: TRBJ1-4; V: TRBV10-2; size: .; CDR3: ASSDRGSTNEKLF
D: TRBD1; J: TRBJ2-2; V: TRBV4-2; size: once; CDR3: ASTLLQGQGFTGELF
D: .; J: TRBJ2-6; V: TRBV19; size: .; CDR3: ASSIYTGTHGANVLT
D: .; J: TRBJ2-3; V: TRBV6-1; size: .; CDR3: ASSEFGQAARDTQY
D: TRBD2; J: TRBJ2-1; V: TRBV6-1; size: .; CDR3: ASRLAGIGNEQF
D: .; J: TRBJ1-4; V: TRBV4-3; size: .; CDR3: ASSQDTGIAEKLF
D: TRBD2; J: TRBJ2-3; V: TRBV7-8; size: .; CDR3: ASSPTHLTSSSTDTQY
D: TRBD2; J: TRBJ2-3; V: TRBV5-1; size: .; CDR3: ASSFGLGGDTQY
D: TRBD2; J: TRBJ2-5; V: TRBV5-5; size: few; CDR3: ASSSLSGLGGSQY
D: .; J: TRBJ2-1; V: TRBV10-2; size: .; CDR3: ASRLEGGAFAEQF
D: .; J: TRBJ1-4; V: TRBV19; size: few; CDR3: ASSIGGPGEKLF
D: .; J: TRBJ2-6; V: TRBV30; size: .; CDR3: AWSLNGANVLT
D: .; J: TRBJ1-2; V: TRBV25-1; size: .; CDR3: ASSGDKQAGEGYT
D: .; J: TRBJ2-5; V: TRBV5-1; size: .; CDR3: ASSLAGSQETQY
D: TRBD1; J: TRBJ1-2; V: TRBV5-1; size: .; CDR3: ASSSEDRVDYGYT
D: TRBD2; J: TRBJ2-7; V: TRBV18; size: .; CDR3: ASSPSGGSSYEQY
D: TRBD2; J: TRBJ2-4; V: TRBV7-8; size: .; CDR3: ASSLVQRGDKNIQY
D: .; J: TRBJ2-5; V: TRBV7-7; size: .; CDR3: ASSLEGTAGTQY
D: .; J: TRBJ2-7; V: TRBV7-9; size: .; CDR3: ASSPGASSYEQY
D: TRBD1; J: TRBJ1-1; V: TRBV9; size: .; CDR3: ASSPQGRGNPEAF
D: TRBD2; J: TRBJ2-1; V: TRBV18; size: .; CDR3: ASSIAGEGSEQF
D: .; J: TRBJ1-1; V: TRBV11-2; size: .; CDR3: ASSLSLNTEAF
D: .; J: TRBJ1-1; V: TRBV5-1; size: once; CDR3: ASMQGLMNTEAF
D: .; J: TRBJ2-7; V: TRBV9; size: .; CDR3: ASSVGRGKYEQY
D: .; J: TRBJ2-1; V: TRBV29-1; size: .; CDR3: SVVGGASYNEQF
D: TRBD1; J: TRBJ1-2; V: TRBV4-1; size: once; CDR3: ASSQETGAAYGYT
D: TRBD1; J: TRBJ1-2; V: TRBV29-1; size: .; CDR3: SVRQGERGYT
D: .; J: TRBJ1-1; V: TRBV2; size: few; CDR3: ASSDVLSGGAF
D: .; J: TRBJ1-1; V: TRBV7-2; size: few; CDR3: ASSSQSQMNTEAF
D: .; J: TRBJ2-2; V: TRBV21-1; size: .; CDR3: ASSPLEAGNTGELF
D: .; J: TRBJ1-3; V: TRBV6-5; size: .; CDR3: ASSYSLGNTIY
D: .; J: TRBJ2-3; V: TRBV7-9; size: .; CDR3: ASSPARVQY
D: .; J: TRBJ2-1; V: TRBV7-2; size: few; CDR3: ASSRGSYNEQF
D: .; J: TRBJ2-3; V: TRBV5-1; size: .; CDR3: ASSPSTDTQY
D: .; J: TRBJ1-2; V: TRBV2; size: .; CDR3: ASSEGGTNYGYT
D: .; J: TRBJ1-4; V: TRBV5-1; size: .; CDR3: ASSFSGSGEKLF